The 15 T cell receptor beta chains presented below share a single source sample, sequenced in a study of cytomegalovirus exposure and HLA in healthy donors. 13 Jbeta primers and 60 Vbeta primers were used for the PCR. Data came from immunoSEQ multiplex PCR; TCRdb stores just in-frame clones and leaves some out. In the table there are a few hundred thousand clones, approximately 84% of which are singletons. Source material: PBMCs. These receptors all come from a woman aged 40 to 50 in good health and CMV-seropositive.

This sequence joins TRBV6-1 and TRBJ2-7; maybe TRBD1 (7 bases). With 5 bases removed from V and 5 bases from J, the gap between germline ends came to 13 bases. This CDR3 is 13 amino acids long. Per germline, CDR1 MNHNS and CDR2 SASEGT. CDR3 protein: CASSLQGGNEQYF. Written as DNA, the CDR3 is TGTGCCAGCAGTCTGCAGGGGGGCAACGAGCAGTACTTC.

The chain recombines TRBV5-8 with TRBJ2-7, with TRBD1 identical over 9 bases. This CDR3 region has 14 residues. The germline CDR1 and CDR2 sequences are SGHTS and YDEGEE. V was clipped by 2 bases and J by 6 bases; unmatched bases: 6. In DNA, the CDR3 is TGTGCCAGCAGCTTTGGGACAGGGATGGTCGAGCAGTACTTC. Protein: CASSFGTGMVEQYF. Combining the CDR3 with reference TRBV5-8 and TRBJ2-7 gives the whole variable domain EAGVTQSPTHLIKTRGQQATLRCSPISGHTSVYWYQQALGLGLQFLLWYDEGEERNRGNFPPRFSGRQFPNYSSELNVNALELEDSALYLCASSFGTGMVEQYFGPGTRLTVT.

Comment on this clone: One junction end disagrees with the germline gene, perhaps due to a read error. The chain carries TRBV30 and TRBJ2-6; possible D gene TRBD1, 5 bases. The CDR3 sequence is 14 residues long. The germline gives CDR1 GTSNPN, CDR2 SVGIG (reference sequence). The CDR3 DNA is TGTGCCTGGAGTGAAGGGGCTGGGGCCAACGGCCTGACTTTC. Translated, it gives CAWSEGAGANGLTF. The whole variable domain, remainder taken from reference TRBV30 and TRBJ2-6, is SQTIHQWPATLVQPVGSPLSLECTVEGTSNPNLYWYRQAAGRGLQLLFYSVGIGQISSEVPQNLSASRPQDRQFILSSKKLLLSDSGFYLCAWSEGAGANGLTFGAGSRLTVL.

This rearrangement joins TRBV5-5 to TRBJ1-2; no clear D gene. The germline CDR1 and CDR2 sequences are SGHKS and YYEKEE (reference sequence). Trimming removed 2 bases from V and 0 bases from J, with 5 bases in between. The CDR3 has 13 residues. CDR3 sequence: CASSFSANYGYTF. The CDR3, as DNA: TGTGCCAGCAGCTTTTCGGCTAACTATGGCTACACCTTC.

The chain combines TRBV30 with TRBJ2-5; possibly TRBD1 for D (6 bases). V shed 2 bases and J shed 0 bases, with 16 bases lying between them. CDR1 is GTSNPN, CDR2 SVGIG, per germline (reference sequence). The CDR3 has 16 amino acids. The CDR3 sequence: CAWSTRTDLYQETQYF. The CDR3 DNA follows: TGTGCCTGGAGTACCCGGACAGACCTGTACCAAGAGACCCAGTACTTC. Full variable domain (remainder filled in from reference TRBV30 and TRBJ2-5): SQTIHQWPATLVQPVGSPLSLECTVEGTSNPNLYWYRQAAGRGLQLLFYSVGIGQISSEVPQNLSASRPQDRQFILSSKKLLLSDSGFYLCAWSTRTDLYQETQYFGPGTRLLVL.

This clone was seen only once. J is TRBJ2-2 and V is TRBV18, with TRBD2 matching 7 bases. The CDR3 runs 16 residues. CDR1 and CDR2 from the germline V gene are KGHSH and LQKENI. J lost 5 bases, V lost 0 bases, and 6 bases had no gene match. CDR3 protein: CASSPPGTGGTGELFF. DNA for the CDR3: TGTGCCAGCTCACCACCCGGGACGGGAGGAACCGGGGAGCTGTTTTTT.

The CDR3 protein is CASSQVGNTEAFF. CDR3 nucleotide sequence: TGTGCCAGCAGCCAAGTCGGGAACACTGAAGCTTTCTTT. V and J are TRBV4-2 and TRBJ1-1, with D hard to call. The CDR3 loop spans 13 amino acids. Germline lookup yields CDR1 LGHNA and CDR2 YNFKEQ. V was shortened by 1 base and J by 1 base, with 4 bases between the two germline ends.

V gene TRBV7-2 combines with J gene TRBJ2-2, with a weak D call TRBD1 (6 bases). Trimming took 5 bases from V and 5 from J, leaving 9 bases between them. This CDR3 is built from 13 residues. The V gene's germline CDR1 is SGHTA and CDR2 FQGNSA. CDR3 in DNA: TGTGCCAGCAGCCCAGGACAGACCGGGGAGCTGTTTTTT. It is translated as CASSPGQTGELFF. The full variable domain, completed using reference TRBV7-2 and TRBJ2-2, is GAGVSQSPSNKVTEKGKDVELRCDPISGHTALYWYRQSLGQGLEFLIYFQGNSAPDKSGLPSDRFSAERTGGSVSTLTIQRTQQEDSAVYLCASSPGQTGELFFGEGSRLTVL.

The chain carries TRBV7-2 and TRBJ2-5; D may be TRBD2 (6 bases). The germline V and J ends were trimmed by 10 bases and 3 bases, with 12 bases remaining between them. CDR1 is SGHTA, CDR2 FQGNSA, per germline. The CDR3 length is 12 residues. CDR3 coding DNA: TGTGCCATCATGGGAGGAGAAGAGACCCAGTACTTC. It codes for CAIMGGEETQYF.

This chain uses TRBV4-1 with TRBJ2-1, with TRBD2 identical over 8 bases. Germline assignment: CDR1 MGHRA and CDR2 YSYEKL. V lost 4 bases to trimming and J lost 4 bases; unmatched junction nucleotides: 6. There are 15 residues in the CDR3. DNA for the CDR3: TGCGCCAGCAGCCCTCGGCGGGAGGTTTACAATGAGCAGTTCTTC. As protein: CASSPRREVYNEQFF.

This clone was detected a few times. V and J are TRBV2 and TRBJ2-7; 12 bases align to TRBD2. This CDR3 is built from 13 residues. V was pared by 6 bases and J by 3 bases, with 0 bases of the junction left unmatched. Looked up from germline, CDR1 is SNHLY and CDR2 is FYNNEI. DNA for the CDR3: TGTGCCAGCAGGGGACTAGCGGGCTACGAGCAGTACTTC. Its protein is CASRGLAGYEQYF.

The chain employs TRBV7-2 and TRBJ2-1; 11 bases map to TRBD2. With V trimmed by 4 bases and J by 9 bases, 5 bases remained unmatched. CDR3 size: 14 residues. Germline V gives CDR1 SGHTA, CDR2 FQGNSA. The CDR3 sequence is CASSSGLAEAEQFF. CDR3 DNA sequence: TGTGCCAGCAGCTCGGGACTAGCGGAGGCTGAGCAGTTCTTC.

In this sample, this clone turned up once. This chain connects TRBV19 to TRBJ1-2; the match to TRBD1 covers 7 bases. The CDR3 runs 12 residues. Germline V gene sequence: CDR1 LNHDA, CDR2 SQIVND (reference sequence). V was pared by 5 bases and J by 8 bases, with 5 bases of the junction left unmatched. The CDR3 spells CASSVTGVGYTF. Written as DNA, the CDR3 is TGTGCCAGTAGTGTCACAGGGGTGGGCTACACCTTC.

This chain joins TRBV4-3 and TRBJ2-7; TRBD1 matches at 9 bases. After removal of 4 bases from V and 2 bases from J, the junction contained 9 bases not matched to a gene. Germline loops: CDR1 LGHNA, CDR2 YSLEER. This CDR3 has 16 amino acids. CDR3 amino acids: CASSLEGGDRAYEQYF. CDR3 DNA: TGCGCCAGCAGCCTTGAGGGGGGGGACAGGGCCTACGAGCAGTACTTC.

V usage is TRBV19 and J usage is TRBJ1-5; 7 nucleotides match TRBD1. The CDR3 runs to 16 residues. From germline, CDR1 is LNHDA and CDR2 SQIVND (reference sequence). The V segment lost 6 bases and the J segment 6 bases; nucleotides outside the gene matches: 14. The CDR3 reads CASRSTGEVGSQPQHF. The CDR3 DNA sequence: TGTGCCAGTAGGAGTACAGGGGAGGTGGGCAGTCAGCCCCAGCATTTT.